A single sample gave rise to the 30 T cell receptor beta chains below, sequenced in a study of blood T cells in healthy people across ages. It was with a sample-barcoded 5' primer and a J-beta primer mix that a second PCR of roughly 7 to 12 cycles was run. TCRdb re-called the 5' RACE reads through MiXCR, storing one row per CDR3 protein. The repertoire holds 650,000 to 700,000 distinct CDR3 sequences, about a third seen once, with less than 20% in the top ten. Sequences were obtained from blood. Receptors originate from a woman of 80 years or more in good health.

This clonotype was observed a handful of times. A much larger clone lies a single base off, so this may be a read error. The chain is built from TRBV29-1 and TRBJ1-2; D not certain. The CDR3 has 12 residues. V lost 7 bases and J 1 base, leaving 10 bases between the germline ends. Germline V CDR1 and CDR2: SQVTM, ANQGSEA. The CDR3 loop reads CSGEGRNYGYTF. The CDR3 bases are TGCAGCGGTGAGGGCCGTAACTATGGCTACACCTTC.

This clonotype was detected a few times. A read error may be the cause here, since a much bigger clone is one base away. The chain combines TRBV5-1 with TRBJ2-1; 9 bases map to TRBD2. The trim removed 0 bases at V and 8 bases at J, leaving 9 bases unmatched. This CDR3 region has 16 residues. Germline V gene sequence: CDR1 SGHRS, CDR2 YFSETQ. CDR3 protein: CASSLGAGGPRHEQFF. The DNA for the CDR3 is TGCGCCAGCAGCTTGGGTGCGGGGGGGCCCCGCCATGAGCAGTTCTTC. The whole variable domain, filled in from reference TRBV5-1 and TRBJ2-1, reads KAGVTQTPRYLIKTRGQQVTLSCSPISGHRSVSWYQQTPGQGLQFLFEYFSETQRNKGNFPGRFSGRQFSNSRSEMNVSTLELGDSALYLCASSLGAGGPRHEQFFGPGTRLTVL.

This chain uses TRBV20-1 with TRBJ2-4; the match to TRBD2 covers 8 bases. The J call is in doubt because the DNA end fits TRBJ2-7 better. The CDR3 has 17 residues. Germline V gives CDR1 DFQATT, CDR2 SNEGSKA (reference sequence). This CDR3 reads CSARDSAGATLSSEQYF. Written as DNA, the CDR3 is TGCAGTGCTAGAGATTCAGCGGGAGCAACCCTATCTTCCGAGCAGTACTTC.

This clonotype has a count of ten or more. At one end, the junction sequence differs from germline, possibly due to a read error. This rearrangement joins TRBV30 to TRBJ2-6, with D tentatively TRBD1 (6 bases). Per germline, CDR1 GTSNPN and CDR2 SVGIG (reference sequence). The CDR3 runs 15 residues. The CDR3 nucleotides read TGTGCCTCGAGTAACAGGGCCTCTGGGGCCAACGTCCTGACTTTC. Translating it yields CASSNRASGANVLTF.

Ten or more counts support this clonotype. CDR3: CATASGSYNEQFF. The CDR3 nucleotides read TGTGCCACCGCTAGTGGCTCCTACAATGAGCAGTTCTTC. The chain uses TRBV6-2 or TRBV6-3 and TRBJ2-1; D not resolved. The CDR3 has 13 amino acids. V shed 10 bases and J shed 0 bases, with 10 bases lying between them. CDR1 MNHEY and CDR2 SVGEGT come from the germline V gene.

The chain combines TRBV29-1 with TRBJ2-2; possibly TRBD1 for D (6 bases). Germline assignment: CDR1 SQVTM and CDR2 ANQGSEA. V was cut by 5 bases and J by 4 bases, with 20 bases left in between. The CDR3 is made up of 16 amino acids. CDR3 DNA sequence: TGCAGCGTTTTCTATCGACGGACAGAAGCCACCGGGGAGCTGTTTTTT. Amino acids: CSVFYRRTEATGELFF.

This clonotype was seen many times. The V call is TRBV9, the J call TRBJ2-1; D remains unclear. The CDR3 has 14 residues. V was trimmed by 3 bases and J by 0 bases, leaving 7 bases between them. Looked up from germline, CDR1 is SGDLS and CDR2 is YYNGEE. The CDR3: CASSGQRSYNEQFF. CDR3 nucleotides: TGTGCCAGCAGCGGGCAGCGCTCCTACAATGAGCAGTTCTTC. The full variable domain, with the rest looked up from reference TRBV9 and TRBJ2-1, is DSGVTQTPKHLITATGQRVTLRCSPRSGDLSVYWYQQSLDQGLQFLIQYYNGEERAKGNILERFSAQQFPDLHSELNLSSLELGDSALYFCASSGQRSYNEQFFGPGTRLTVL.

In its sample, this clonotype was seen many times. The CDR3 region has the DNA TGTGCCAGCAGCTTGGTTGCAGGGTGGGGCTATGGCTACACCTTC. Its translation: CASSLVAGWGYGYTF. V is TRBV5-6 and J is TRBJ1-2; perhaps TRBD1 as D (5 bases). Trimming cost V 0 bases and J 4 bases, with 13 bases left between them. This CDR3 is 15 amino acids long. The V gene's germline CDR1 is SGHDT and CDR2 YYEEEE.

This clonotype was seen a handful of times. This may come from a read error, since a much larger clone is one base off. The chain is built from TRBV5-1 and TRBJ1-1, with D possibly being TRBD1 (6 bases). Trimming removed 1 base from V and 5 bases from J, with 15 bases in between. The CDR3 runs to 15 residues. CDR1 is SGHRS, CDR2 YFSETQ, per germline. The CDR3 here is CASSLSPGTRTEAFF. DNA of the CDR3: TGCGCCAGCAGCTTGTCCCCCGGGACACGGACTGAAGCTTTCTTT.

Comment on this clonotype: A read error may be the cause here, since a much bigger clone is one base away. The V call is TRBV27, the J call TRBJ2-4, with a weak D call TRBD2 (8 bases). CDR1 and CDR2 (germline): MNHEY, SMNVEV (reference sequence). The CDR3 loop spans 16 amino acids. The ends were cut back, 8 bases at V and 8 bases at J, with 25 bases in the middle. The CDR3 reads CASGATGASRGDIQYF. The CDR3 DNA is TGTGCCAGCGGGGCTACAGGGGCGTCGCGGGGGGACATTCAGTACTTC.

A word on this clonotype: Possible read error: a much larger clone is one base away. The gene calls are TRBV4-2 and TRBJ2-7, with D tentatively TRBD2 (6 bases). The V end was cut by 0 bases, the J end by 0 bases, with 15 bases between. Germline assignment: CDR1 LGHNA and CDR2 YNFKEQ. The length of the CDR3 is 17 residues. In nucleotides, the CDR3 is TGTGCCAGCAGCCAAGATCAGGGCGGGACCCGCTCCTACGAGCAGTACTTC. It is translated as CASSQDQGGTRSYEQYF.

This clonotype was observed at least ten times. This chain joins TRBV20-1 and TRBJ2-3; TRBD2 matches 10 bases. Germline V CDR1 and CDR2: DFQATT, SNEGSKA (reference sequence). The CDR3 spans 14 residues. The CDR3 loop reads CRASGGAGTDTQYF. As DNA, the CDR3 is TGCAGGGCCAGCGGGGGGGCCGGTACAGATACGCAGTATTTT.

This clonotype was found a few times. The chain joins TRBV19 to TRBJ1-1, with D perhaps matching TRBD1 (6 bases). V lost 6 bases, J lost 1 base, and 12 bases lay in between. Per germline, CDR1 LNHDA and CDR2 SQIVND (reference sequence). There are 14 residues in the CDR3. The CDR3: CASRVTGPNTEAFF. DNA of the CDR3: TGTGCCAGTAGGGTAACAGGGCCGAACACTGAAGCTTTCTTT.

In this sample, this clonotype turned up many times. This chain links TRBV15 with TRBJ2-1, with TRBD2 identical over 9 bases. CDR1 and CDR2 (germline): LNHNV, YYDKDF (reference sequence). The CDR3 runs 18 residues. The V and J ends lost 0 bases and 6 bases, in that order; junction bases with no gene match: 12. The CDR3, as DNA: TGTGCCACCAGCAGAGATCGGGTTGTGCTAGCGGGGTTCAATGAGCAGTTCTTC. The encoded protein is CATSRDRVVLAGFNEQFF.

This chain links TRBV30 with TRBJ1-5; D is ambiguous. The V and J ends lost 3 bases and 4 bases respectively, with 16 bases between them. The germline CDR1 and CDR2 sequences are GTSNPN and SVGIG (reference sequence). This CDR3 has 15 amino acids. The CDR3 DNA follows: TGTGCCTGGAGCCTACGGGCAGGAGAGAATCAGCCCCAGCATTTT. Protein: CAWSLRAGENQPQHF. The entire variable domain, with the rest obtained from reference TRBV30 and TRBJ1-5, is as follows: SQTIHQWPATLVQPVGSPLSLECTVEGTSNPNLYWYRQAAGRGLQLLFYSVGIGQISSEVPQNLSASRPQDRQFILSSKKLLLSDSGFYLCAWSLRAGENQPQHFGDGTRLSIL.

The rearrangement links TRBV30 to TRBJ1-2; 10 nucleotides agree with TRBD1. Germline CDR1 GTSNPN, CDR2 SVGIG (reference sequence). This CDR3 region has 13 residues. The V gene end was trimmed by 5 bases and the J gene end by 4 bases; junction bases not matched to a gene: 4. CDR3 nucleotide sequence: TGTGCCTGGGCGACAGGGGGCAGCTATGGCTACACCTTC. Translated, it gives CAWATGGSYGYTF.

As for this clonotype: A single base separates this from a much larger clone, so it may be a read error. This rearrangement joins TRBV18 to TRBJ2-3, with TRBD1 identical over 8 bases. The CDR3 is 15 residues long. Germline lookup yields CDR1 KGHSH and CDR2 LQKENI. The CDR3 DNA sequence: TGTGCCAGCTCAGGTCAGGGGGCGAGCACAGAGACGCAGTATTTT. The encoded protein is CASSGQGASTETQYF.

To note about this clonotype: Being one base from a much bigger clone, this may be a read error. The chain is built from TRBV9 and TRBJ2-1; 11 positions match TRBD2. CDR1 SGDLS and CDR2 YYNGEE come from the germline V gene. This CDR3 is built from 18 residues. CDR3 protein: CASGVSSGGASSYNEQFF. CDR3 in DNA: TGTGCCAGCGGCGTCAGTAGCGGGGGGGCCAGCTCCTACAATGAGCAGTTCTTC.

This clonotype has at least ten counts. The chain couples TRBV5-1 to TRBJ2-7; 7 nucleotides match TRBD2. V was clipped by 4 bases and J by 5 bases; unmatched bases: 12. The CDR3 has 15 residues. Germline V gives CDR1 SGHRS, CDR2 YFSETQ. The CDR3 loop is CASSVLRGEVDEQYF. DNA for the CDR3: TGCGCCAGCAGCGTCCTTCGGGGGGAGGTTGACGAGCAGTACTTC.

The chain couples TRBV13 to TRBJ1-1; the D gene is possibly TRBD1 (5 bases). The germline V gene encodes CDR1 PRHDT and CDR2 FYEKMQ (reference sequence). The CDR3 extends over 13 amino acids. V lost 5 bases to trimming and J lost 5 bases, with 12 bases between them. The CDR3, as DNA: TGTGCCAGCAGCCCTGCACGGGGGACTGAAGCTTTCTTT. Translating it yields CASSPARGTEAFF.

Details on this clonotype: A read error may produce the germline difference seen at one junction end. This CDR3 is CASSLGGSTGAEQFF. DNA of the CDR3: TGTGCCAGCAGCTTAGGAGGCTCGACAGGGGCGGAGCAGTTCTTC. The chain is built from TRBV12-3 or TRBV12-4 and TRBJ2-1; 8 bases line up with TRBD1. CDR3 length equals 15 residues.

This clonotype was observed a single time. This chain uses TRBV2 with TRBJ2-5, with 11 bases fitting TRBD2. The length of the CDR3 is 16 residues. Trimming took 4 bases from V and 11 from J; bases not matched to a gene: 15. Germline V gives CDR1 SNHLY, CDR2 FYNNEI. Here the CDR3 reads CASSGSGGAWDNEQYF. CDR3 coding DNA: TGTGCCAGCAGTGGTAGCGGGGGGGCCTGGGACAATGAGCAGTACTTC.

This clonotype has only a few counts. This may come from a read error, since a much larger clone is one base off. J is TRBJ2-5 and V is TRBV2, with 7 bases fitting TRBD2. Germline V gene lookup returns CDR1 SNHLY and CDR2 FYNNEI. The CDR3 is 17 residues long. V trimming: 6 bases; J trimming: 4 bases; junction bases outside the gene matches: 17. CDR3 in DNA: TGTGCCAGCAGGGAGGGCGGGGGAGCTCTCTGGGGAGAGACCCAGTACTTC. It is translated as CASREGGGALWGETQYF. The complete variable domain, with remaining parts taken from reference TRBV2 and TRBJ2-5, reads EPEVTQTPSHQVTQMGQEVILRCVPISNHLYFYWYRQILGQKVEFLVSFYNNEISEKSEIFDDQFSVERPDGSNFTLKIRSTKLEDSAMYFCASREGGGALWGETQYFGPGTRLLVL.

A few counts support this clonotype. This may arise from a read error, as a much more abundant clone is one base away. This chain links TRBV5-1 with TRBJ2-5, with D possibly TRBD2 on 6 matching bases. There are 16 residues in the CDR3. From germline, CDR1 is SGHRS and CDR2 YFSETQ. V was trimmed by 8 bases and J by 11 bases, leaving 31 bases between them. CDR3 amino acids: CASSTTGVLLHNEQYF. The CDR3 DNA is TGCGCCAGTTCGACGACGGGGGTGCTTTTACACAATGAGCAGTACTTC. The entire variable domain, with the rest obtained from reference TRBV5-1 and TRBJ2-5, is as follows: KAGVTQTPRYLIKTRGQQVTLSCSPISGHRSVSWYQQTPGQGLQFLFEYFSETQRNKGNFPGRFSGRQFSNSRSEMNVSTLELGDSALYLCASSTTGVLLHNEQYFGPGTRLLVL.

The V gene is TRBV20-1, the J gene TRBJ1-5; 7 bases agree with TRBD1. The CDR3 totals 12 residues. The germline gives CDR1 DFQATT, CDR2 SNEGSKA (reference sequence). The junction had 2 bases not matched to a gene; V was cut back by 6 bases and J by 3 bases. In DNA, the CDR3 is TGCAGTGCCGGGACAGTCAATCAGCCCCAGCATTTT. Translation gives CSAGTVNQPQHF.

The chain links TRBV7-2 to TRBJ2-2; TRBD1 or TRBD2 may be the D gene (5 bases each). V dropped 6 bases and J dropped 3 bases, with 14 bases sitting between them. Per germline, CDR1 SGHTA and CDR2 FQGNSA. This CDR3 spans 15 amino acids. CDR3 residues: CASRTGTGYTGELFF. The CDR3 coding sequence is TGTGCCAGCAGAACGGGGACCGGTTACACCGGGGAGCTGTTTTTT.

Concerning this clonotype itself: This could be a read error, since a much larger clone is one nucleotide away. The CDR3 DNA is TGTGCCAGCAGTCCCATCAGGGCCTTGAACACTGGAGCTTTCTTT. Its translation is CASSPIRALNTGAFF. The chain recombines TRBV7-2 with TRBJ1-1, with a tentative D call TRBD1 (5 bases). The CDR3 has 15 amino acids. CDR1 is SGHTA, CDR2 FQGNSA, per germline.

This clonotype showed up many times. The chain employs TRBV7-2 and TRBJ2-7; TRBD1 is a possible D gene (6 bases). Trimming stripped 1 base from V and 4 bases from J, with 11 bases between. Germline CDR1 reads SGHTA; CDR2 reads FQGNSA. This CDR3 region has 14 residues. CDR3 region: CASSLVPRGYEQYF. Written as DNA, the CDR3 is TGTGCCAGCAGCTTAGTTCCCAGGGGTTACGAGCAGTACTTC.

This clonotype appeared a few times. This rearrangement joins TRBV19 to TRBJ2-3, with D possibly being TRBD2 (6 bases). V lost 8 bases and J lost 0, with 15 bases in between. CDR1 is LNHDA, CDR2 SQIVND, per germline (reference sequence). There are 15 residues in the CDR3. The CDR3 DNA reads TGTGCCAGTTCTTTAGCGGAGTCTAGCACAGATACGCAGTATTTT. Protein sequence: CASSLAESSTDTQYF. Based on the CDR3 plus reference TRBV19 and TRBJ2-3, the full variable domain is DGGITQSPKYLFRKEGQNVTLSCEQNLNHDAMYWYRQDPGQGLRLIYYSQIVNDFQKGDIAEGYSVSREKKESFPLTVTSAQKNPTAFYLCASSLAESSTDTQYFGPGTRLTVL.

V is TRBV20-1 and J is TRBJ2-1, with 8 bases lining up with TRBD2. The DNA end is more similar to TRBJ2-7, so the J call may be wrong. CDR1 and CDR2 (germline): DFQATT, SNEGSKA (reference sequence). CDR3 length: 13 amino acids. CDR3 DNA: TGCAGTGCTAAGAGCGGGAGTATCTACGAGCAGTACTTC. The encoded protein is CSAKSGSIYEQYF.